This entry lists 3 T cell receptor beta chains sequenced from one sample in a study of human T cells and chemical hapten exposure. TCRdb redid the calling of the 5' RACE reads with MiXCR, one entry per CDR3 protein. The profile covers 110,000 to 150,000 distinct CDR3 sequences, with roughly 4.1% appearing a single time and over 1.1% taken by the ten largest. Whole blood that had not been fractionated was the source of extracted total RNA. The receptors originated from a female donor in good health.

This clonotype came up many times. The rearrangement uses TRBV11-2 and TRBJ2-1, with D unresolved. V lost 6 bases and J 1 base, leaving 7 bases between the germline ends. Germline CDR1 SGHAT, CDR2 FQNNGV. The CDR3 runs to 13 residues. CDR3 sequence reads: CASRVVSYNEQFF. In DNA, the CDR3 is TGTGCCAGCAGGGTGGTATCCTACAATGAGCAGTTCTTC.

The V gene is TRBV3-1, the J gene TRBJ1-4; 7 bases are a match to TRBD1. Germline values: CDR1 LGHDT, CDR2 YNNKEL (reference sequence). The CDR3 has 14 amino acids. V shed 5 bases and J 7 bases; nucleotides not matched to a gene: 7. The CDR3 sequence is CASSSTGVPEKLFF. The CDR3 nucleotides read TGTGCCAGCAGCTCCACAGGGGTACCTGAAAAACTGTTTTTT.

This clonotype was found a few times. The chain couples TRBV7-9 to TRBJ2-4; 9 bases match TRBD1. After removal of 5 bases from V and 6 bases from J, the junction contained 11 bases not matched to a gene. The CDR3 extends over 16 amino acids. Looked up from germline, CDR1 is SEHNR and CDR2 is FQNEAQ (reference sequence). The CDR3 coding sequence is TGTGCCAGCAGCGAGCACCCGGGACAGGGACCAAACATTCAGTACTTC. It yields the protein CASSEHPGQGPNIQYF.